This T cell receptor beta chain was obtained from a study of regulatory T cells in long-lasting Graves disease. This clonotype occurred many times. J gave up 4 bases and V 4 bases, and 6 bases lay outside the gene matches. This CDR3 is built from 15 residues. Germline assignment: CDR1 LGHDT and CDR2 YNNKEL (reference sequence). In building TCR beta libraries, iRepertoire HTBI primers were used together with Arm-PCR of CDR3 regions. Each CDR3 protein gets one entry after TCRdb re-called the multiplex PCR reads with MiXCR. The sample includes hundreds of thousands of distinct CDR3 sequences, about a sixth of them seen just once. As to time point: newly diagnosed GD, antithyroid drugs for less than 3 months. The TCR library was prepared using RNA isolated from PBMCs. This same sample was also part of a study on T cells in Graves' hyperthyroidism and ophthalmopathy.

J is TRBJ1-5 and V is TRBV3-1, with 8 bases that match TRBD1. The sequencing used peripheral blood mononuclear cells (PBMCs), collected at new diagnosis, from a patient treated with antithyroid drugs. The TCR comes from a man aged 40-49 years with Graves disease. CDR3 protein: CASSRGQGDNQPQHF. The CDR3 DNA reads as TGTGCCAGCAGCCGAGGACAGGGCGATAATCAGCCCCAGCATTTT.